Below, one T cell receptor (beta chain) is given with its context. This sample was taken from a study of T cell responses to AZD1222 COVID-19 vaccine. Looked up from germline, CDR1 is SGHTA and CDR2 is FQGNSA. Deletions cut 5 bases from V and 1 base from J, with 11 bases between. The CDR3 contains 14 residues. Sequenced by immunoSEQ multiplex PCR; TCRdb stores in-frame clones only, minus some. Of around 150,000 clones in the sample, around 93% are singletons; the top ten hold roughly 1.3%. The sequencing used peripheral blood, collected on day 0 of AZD1222 vaccination. The chain combines TRBV7-2 with TRBJ1-1; the D is unclear. The source of this sequence is an adult in good health. In nucleotides, the CDR3 is TGTGCCAGCAGCGCCGGCAACAGGAACACTGAAGCTTTCTTT. Residues: CASSAGNRNTEAFF. The full variable domain, in which reference TRBV7-2 and TRBJ1-1 provide the parts outside the CDR3, is GAGVSQSPSNKVTEKGKDVELRCDPISGHTALYWYRQSLGQGLEFLIYFQGNSAPDKSGLPSDRFSAERTGGSVSTLTIQRTQQEDSAVYLCASSAGNRNTEAFFGQGTRLTVV.